The entry below gives a single TCR beta chain sequence along with its context. The antigen remains unidentified. A read error may account for a junction end that differs from germline. The CDR3 loop spans 14 amino acids. Germline values: CDR1 MGHRA, CDR2 YSYEKL. The record originates from a study of beta chain features in type 1 diabetes. Study-wide points: Type 1 diabetes patients had moderately but significantly shorter TCRB CDR3s in all four CD4+ subsets. Type 1 diabetes patients had fewer VDJ junction insertions and more deletions.

Reverse transcribing all isolated RNA meant expressed TCRB transcripts were sequenced. TCRdb keeps only in-frame clones here, not all; method: immunoSEQ multiplex PCR. The sample carries 300,000 to 400,000 clones, around an eighth recorded once. Averaging approximately 120 mL, one heparinised blood draw came from each individual donor. The chain carries TRBV4-1 and TRBJ2-7, with D possibly TRBD1 on 5 matching bases. The clonotype comes from a man between 18 and 29 years old in good health. The sample comprised naive CD4+ T cells from blood. Here the CDR3 reads CASSPMTESSEQYF. The DNA of the CDR3 is TGCGCCAGCAGCCCGATGACAGAATCCTCCGAGCAGTACTTC.